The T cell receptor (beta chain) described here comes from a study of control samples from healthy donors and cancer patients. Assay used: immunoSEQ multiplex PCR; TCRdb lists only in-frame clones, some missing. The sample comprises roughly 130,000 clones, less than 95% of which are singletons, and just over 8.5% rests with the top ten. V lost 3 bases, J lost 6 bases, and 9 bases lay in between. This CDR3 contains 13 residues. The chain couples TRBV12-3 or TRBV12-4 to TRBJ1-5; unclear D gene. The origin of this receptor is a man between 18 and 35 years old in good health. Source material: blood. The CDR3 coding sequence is TGTGCCAGCAGTTTGAGAGGACGTCAGCCCCAGCATTTT. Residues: CASSLRGRQPQHF.